Each of the 25 T cell receptor beta chains below was sequenced from the same sample in a study of beta chain features in type 1 diabetes. Regarding the study as a whole: Moderately but significantly shorter TCRB CDR3s were found in Type 1 diabetes patients in all four CD4+ subsets.

The antigens for these receptors are not known. Investigators reverse transcribed all isolated RNA, so they sequenced expressed TCRB transcripts. Only in-frame clones appear in the TCRdb table, and some are missing; sequencing was by immunoSEQ multiplex PCR. Of approximately 150,000 clones listed, roughly an eighth are singletons. The sequencing input was central memory CD4+ T cells from blood. These TCRs come from a man aged 18-30 years with type 1 diabetes.

This clone appeared a few times. The chain carries TRBV6-1 and TRBJ1-2; 7 bases align to TRBD1. Germline loops: CDR1 MNHNS, CDR2 SASEGT. Losses at the gene ends were 7 bases for V and 6 bases for J; bases not matched to a gene: 11. This CDR3 spans 14 amino acids. CDR3 coding DNA: TGTGCCAGCACAGGGGGGCAGGGGACTCATGGCTACACCTTC. It encodes CASTGGQGTHGYTF.

This clone was seen more than once but under ten times. The CDR3 reads CASSSSWTYEQYF. CDR3 bases: TGTGCCAGCAGTTCCTCCTGGACCTACGAGCAGTACTTC. The gene calls are TRBV28 and TRBJ2-7; D uncertain. The V gene's germline CDR1 is MDHEN and CDR2 SYDVKM. This CDR3 is built from 13 residues. V was cut by 4 bases and J by 2 bases, with 9 bases left in between.

This sequence joins TRBV25-1 and TRBJ2-5; D call uncertain. The CDR3 has 14 amino acids. Germline CDR1 reads MGHDK; CDR2 reads SYGVNS. The V end was cut by 8 bases, the J end by 5 bases, with 18 bases between. The CDR3 region has the DNA TGTGCCAGCGGGCCGGCAGGACCCCAGGAGACCCAGTACTTC. It translates to CASGPAGPQETQYF.

This clone was observed a few times. The V and J genes are TRBV9 and TRBJ1-1; perhaps TRBD1 as D (6 bases). CDR3 length: 15 residues. Germline V gene sequence: CDR1 SGDLS, CDR2 YYNGEE. V was pared by 3 bases and J by 1 base, with 13 bases between. CDR3 nucleotide sequence: TGTGCCAGCAGCGCCACCGGGACATCGAACACTGAAGCTTTCTTT. Translating gives CASSATGTSNTEAFF.

There are a few counts of this clone. The chain joins TRBV6-5 to TRBJ2-2; D may correspond to TRBD1 or TRBD2 (5 bases each). The germline CDR1 and CDR2 sequences are MNHEY and SVGAGI. CDR3 length equals 12 residues. V was trimmed by 7 bases and J by 6 bases, leaving 9 bases between them. The CDR3 loop is CASNSGPGELFF. The CDR3 nucleotides are TGTGCCAGCAATTCGGGACCCGGGGAGCTGTTTTTT.

This clone was observed many times. The gene calls are TRBV5-4 and TRBJ2-5; perhaps TRBD2 as D (6 bases). The V end lost 7 bases, the J end lost 2 bases, and 9 bases lay between the germline ends. Per germline, CDR1 SGHNT and CDR2 YYREEE (reference sequence). The CDR3 has 12 residues. The CDR3 reads CASGAGQETQYF. DNA for the CDR3: TGTGCCAGCGGCGCGGGACAAGAGACCCAGTACTTC.

CDR3 sequence reads: CASRGPANEKLFF. CDR3 nucleotides: TGTGCCAGCAGGGGTCCGGCTAATGAAAAACTGTTTTTT. The J gene is TRBJ1-4, the V gene TRBV7-9; D is uncertain. Germline-derived CDR1 and CDR2 are SEHNR and FQNEAQ (reference sequence). The CDR3 covers 13 residues. The V and J ends lost 6 bases and 3 bases respectively, with 8 bases between them.

This clone showed up just a few times. The chain carries TRBV7-7 and TRBJ2-7, with D unresolved. V was cut by 1 base and J by 3 bases, with 4 bases left in between. Germline V gene sequence: CDR1 SSHAT, CDR2 FNYEAQ (reference sequence). The CDR3 totals 12 residues. The CDR3 DNA reads as TGTGCCAGCAGCTTAGGCGACTACGAGCAGTACTTC. Its translation is CASSLGDYEQYF.

Many counts were recorded for this clone. This sample also contains other DNA sequences that code for the same CDR3. The chain couples TRBV7-9 to TRBJ2-7, with D perhaps TRBD2 (6 bases). Germline lookup yields CDR1 SEHNR and CDR2 FQNEAQ (reference sequence). The CDR3 covers 14 residues. Trimming stripped 3 bases from V and 5 bases from J, with 14 bases between. The CDR3, as DNA: TGTGCCAGCAGCTTCGGGGGTCTGGTCGACGAGCAGTACTTC. Encoded protein: CASSFGGLVDEQYF.

The chain has TRBV30 and TRBJ2-7, with 7 bases identical to TRBD1. Germline V gene lookup returns CDR1 GTSNPN and CDR2 SVGIG (reference sequence). V shed 5 bases, J shed 5 bases, and the junction held 9 bases outside the gene matches. The CDR3 contains 13 residues. The CDR3 nucleotides are TGTGCCTGGGCGACAGGGCTAATCGACGAGCAGTACTTC. Amino acids: CAWATGLIDEQYF.

J is TRBJ2-1 and V is TRBV11-2; D is possibly TRBD2 (7 bases). The length of the CDR3 is 13 residues. Germline CDR1 SGHAT, CDR2 FQNNGV. The V gene lost 5 bases and the J gene lost 7 bases, with 12 bases spanning the gap. The CDR3 DNA is TGTGCCAGCAGCCCTGGGAGGGGGAATGAGCAGTTCTTC. It encodes CASSPGRGNEQFF. Together with reference TRBV11-2 and TRBJ2-1, the CDR3 gives the full variable domain: EAGVAQSPRYKIIEKRQSVAFWCNPISGHATLYWYQQILGQGPKLLIQFQNNGVVDDSQLPKDRFSAERLKGVDSTLKIQPAKLEDSAVYLCASSPGRGNEQFFGPGTRLTVL.

Only a few counts were recorded for this clone. For the CDR3, the DNA is TGTGCCAGCAGTTACTCGCAGGAGGATGGCTACACCTTC. Its protein is CASSYSQEDGYTF. V and J are TRBV6-6 and TRBJ1-2; D gene unclear. The germline V gene encodes CDR1 MNHNY and CDR2 SVGAGI (reference sequence). The CDR3 is 13 residues long. Trimming left V 0 bases short and J 6 bases short, with 8 bases between.

This chain uses TRBV5-1 with TRBJ1-2; 7 bases fit TRBD1. The CDR3 extends over 16 amino acids. Germline values: CDR1 SGHRS, CDR2 YFSETQ. The V and J ends lost 0 bases and 8 bases, in that order; junction bases with no gene match: 13. CDR3 sequence (DNA): TGCGCCAGCAGCTTGGACGCGGCGACAGGGCCATCCGGCTACACCTTC. This gives the protein CASSLDAATGPSGYTF.

The chain employs TRBV5-1 and TRBJ1-1, with D hard to call. Per germline, CDR1 SGHRS and CDR2 YFSETQ. The V end was cut by 4 bases, the J end by 7 bases, with 17 bases between. This CDR3 has 14 residues. As DNA, the CDR3 is TGCGCCAGCAGCGCGATACCGAGCGCACTTGAAGCTTTCTTT. As protein: CASSAIPSALEAFF.

The V gene is TRBV30, the J gene TRBJ2-4, with 7 bases fitting TRBD1. Germline V CDR1 and CDR2: GTSNPN, SVGIG (reference sequence). This CDR3 spans 13 amino acids. J lost 8 bases, V lost 2 bases, and 6 bases had no gene match. This CDR3 reads CAWSNTGADIQYF. CDR3 in DNA: TGTGCCTGGAGTAACACAGGGGCGGACATTCAGTACTTC.

CDR3 in DNA: TGTGCCAGCAGCCAAGGCTATGGCTACACCTTC. It specifies CASSQGYGYTF. The rearrangement links TRBV5-6 to TRBJ1-2; no clear D gene. This CDR3 contains 11 residues. V lost 4 bases and J lost 4, with 5 bases in between. Per germline, CDR1 SGHDT and CDR2 YYEEEE.

There are a few counts of this clone. The CDR3 here is CAIGGGVSDTQYF. Written as DNA, the CDR3 is TGTGCCATCGGTGGAGGGGTGTCAGATACGCAGTATTTT. The V gene is TRBV10-3, the J gene TRBJ2-3, with D possibly TRBD2 on 6 matching bases. Trimming took 8 bases from V and 4 from J, leaving 13 bases between them. CDR3 length equals 13 residues. Germline V gives CDR1 ENHRY, CDR2 SYGVKD.

The V gene is TRBV7-9, the J gene TRBJ1-2, with D possibly TRBD1 on 6 matching bases. This CDR3 is 15 amino acids long. Per germline, CDR1 SEHNR and CDR2 FQNEAQ (reference sequence). V shed 0 bases and J shed 4 bases, with 12 bases lying between them. The CDR3 DNA follows: TGTGCCAGCAGCTTAGCGATGGACAGAAGCTATGGCTACACCTTC. Translation gives CASSLAMDRSYGYTF. Supplemented by reference TRBV7-9 and TRBJ1-2, the full variable domain reads DTGVSQNPRHKITKRGQNVTFRCDPISEHNRLYWYRQTLGQGPEFLTYFQNEAQLEKSRLLSDRFSAERPKGSFSTLEIQRTEQGDSAMYLCASSLAMDRSYGYTFGSGTRLTVV.

The sample holds a few counts of this clone. V is TRBV23-1 and J is TRBJ2-4, with D perhaps matching TRBD1 or TRBD2 (5 bases each). TRBV23-1 is an open reading frame, and its role is uncertain. CDR3 length equals 15 residues. V lost 3 bases to trimming and J lost 2 bases, with 11 bases between them. The CDR3 reads CASSQPRGPKNIQYF. In DNA, the CDR3 is TGCGCCAGCAGTCAGCCGAGGGGCCCCAAAAACATTCAGTACTTC.

The chain recombines TRBV27 with TRBJ2-5; possible D gene TRBD1, 7 bases. Trimming stripped 5 bases from V and 0 bases from J, with 25 bases between. The CDR3 covers 19 residues. Germline V gives CDR1 MNHEY, CDR2 SMNVEV (reference sequence). The chain's CDR3 is CASSLTGWPSESHQETQYF. For the CDR3, the DNA is TGTGCCAGCAGTCTGACAGGGTGGCCTAGCGAATCCCACCAAGAGACCCAGTACTTC.

The chain recombines TRBV30 with TRBJ2-4; unclear D gene. Trimming took 3 bases from V and 0 from J, leaving 9 bases between them. CDR3 size: 14 residues. Germline-derived CDR1 and CDR2 are GTSNPN and SVGIG (reference sequence). The CDR3 DNA sequence: TGTGCCTGGAGCTTGTATCTAGCCAAAAACATTCAGTACTTC. Protein product: CAWSLYLAKNIQYF.

V and J are TRBV4-1 and TRBJ1-5, with D perhaps matching TRBD1 (5 bases). This CDR3 has 15 residues. From germline, CDR1 is MGHRA and CDR2 YSYEKL. The V end lost 2 bases, the J end lost 0 bases, and 8 bases lay between the germline ends. CDR3 amino acids: CASSQLQGSNQPQHF. In nucleotides, the CDR3 is TGCGCCAGCAGCCAACTGCAGGGTAGCAATCAGCCCCAGCATTTT.

A word on this clone: The junction departs from germline at one end; a sequencing error may be responsible. The chain has TRBV10-3 and TRBJ2-7; tentatively, D is TRBD2 (6 bases). Germline V CDR1 and CDR2: ENHRY, SYGVKD. The CDR3 has 13 amino acids. CDR3 sequence: CAISERGTEDPSF. The CDR3 DNA follows: TGTGCCATCAGTGAGCGGGGGACGGAAGACCCTTCCTTC.

This clone was counted ten times or more. The identical CDR3 is also encoded by other nucleotide sequences in the sample. V and J are TRBV19 and TRBJ1-3; unclear D gene. The CDR3 is 13 amino acids. Germline CDR1 and CDR2: LNHDA and SQIVND (reference sequence). The V end lost 11 bases, the J end lost 3 bases, and 14 bases lay between the germline ends. The CDR3 DNA follows: TGTGCCGTAGGTTCTGCAGGTGGAAACACCATATATTTT. Amino acid sequence: CAVGSAGGNTIYF.

The genes are TRBV7-9 and TRBJ1-4; D remains ambiguous. Germline V gene data show CDR1 as SEHNR and CDR2 as FQNEAQ (reference sequence). V was pared by 1 base and J by 0 bases, with 12 bases between. The CDR3 covers 17 residues. The CDR3 DNA reads as TGTGCCAGCAGCTTAGTCAGATCCGATGCAACTAATGAAAAACTGTTTTTT. It is translated as CASSLVRSDATNEKLFF.